What follows are 29 T cell receptor beta chains derived from one specimen sequenced in a study of liver allograft versus peripheral blood T cells. Study overall: Intrahepatic T cell receptor repertoires from transplanted livers were compared against repertoires in recipients' peripheral blood.

TCRdb re-called the reads with MiXCR, one entry per CDR3 protein. The sample records approximately 10,000 distinct CDR3 sequences, about 18% being singletons. The origin of the receptors is a human patient who had a liver transplant. Among the T cells, some may be from the graft donor.

V and J are TRBV6-6 and TRBJ1-1; no reliable D call. V lost 0 bases and J lost 1, with 6 bases in between. The germline CDR1 and CDR2 sequences are MNHNY and SVGAGI (reference sequence). This CDR3 has 14 amino acids. Here the CDR3 DNA reads TGTGCCAGCAGTTACTCGGGCAGGAACACTGAAGCTTTCTTT. Translated, it gives CASSYSGRNTEAFF.

The rearrangement joins TRBV20-1 to TRBJ2-2; D remains ambiguous. This CDR3 comprises 11 residues. The V gene lost 3 bases and the J gene lost 1 base, with 0 bases spanning the gap. From germline, CDR1 is DFQATT and CDR2 SNEGSKA (reference sequence). The CDR3 DNA reads as TGCAGTGCTAGGAACACCGGGGAGCTGTTTTTT. Translation gives CSARNTGELFF.

The chain has TRBV6-5 and TRBJ1-5; D is undetermined. CDR3 length equals 15 residues. Trimming pared 5 bases from V and 4 bases from J, leaving 15 bases between. Looked up from germline, CDR1 is MNHEY and CDR2 is SVGAGI. The CDR3 loop is CASSPVLSANQPQHF. Written as DNA, the CDR3 is TGTGCCAGCAGTCCCGTGTTGTCAGCTAATCAGCCCCAGCATTTT.

A few counts support this clonotype. DNA for the CDR3: TGTGCCAGCAGCTACGGGACTCTCGGGTACTATGGCTACACCTTC. Protein: CASSYGTLGYYGYTF. The chain carries TRBV5-6 and TRBJ1-2, with D possibly TRBD1 on 5 matching bases. The germline V gene encodes CDR1 SGHDT and CDR2 YYEEEE. CDR3 length: 15 residues. Trimming removed 3 bases at V and 3 bases at J, with 15 bases between.

This rearrangement joins TRBV5-6 to TRBJ1-6, with D unclear. The CDR3 is 13 residues long. Trimming removed 4 bases from V and 10 bases from J, with 12 bases in between. Germline CDR1 and CDR2: SGHDT and YYEEEE. DNA for the CDR3: TGTGCCAGCAGCCGAGAAAGCCGATCACCCCTCCACTTT. It yields the protein CASSRESRSPLHF.

This clonotype appeared many times. This chain links TRBV7-9 with TRBJ1-2; D is possibly TRBD1 (6 bases). Between the trimmed V and J ends, which lost 5 bases and 8 bases, there was a span of 12 bases. Germline V gene lookup returns CDR1 SEHNR and CDR2 FQNEAQ (reference sequence). The CDR3 spans 12 residues. CDR3: CASSPSRGGYTF. The CDR3 DNA reads TGTGCCAGCAGCCCCAGCAGGGGCGGCTACACCTTC. The whole variable domain, filled in from reference TRBV7-9 and TRBJ1-2, reads DTGVSQNPRHKITKRGQNVTFRCDPISEHNRLYWYRQTLGQGPEFLTYFQNEAQLEKSRLLSDRFSAERPKGSFSTLEIQRTEQGDSAMYLCASSPSRGGYTFGSGTRLTVV.

A few counts support this clonotype. This chain uses TRBV20-1 with TRBJ1-1; D call uncertain. This CDR3 is 13 amino acids long. Germline values: CDR1 DFQATT, CDR2 SNEGSKA (reference sequence). The V end was cut by 1 base, the J end by 1 base, with 7 bases between. CDR3 amino acids: CSARGQANTEAFF. The CDR3 DNA sequence: TGCAGTGCTAGAGGGCAGGCGAACACTGAAGCTTTCTTT.

The rearrangement links TRBV5-4 to TRBJ1-5; D is unclear. This CDR3 region has 13 residues. Germline lookup yields CDR1 SGHNT and CDR2 YYREEE (reference sequence). Between the trimmed V and J ends, which lost 2 bases and 3 bases, there was a span of 6 bases. In DNA, the CDR3 is TGTGCCAGCAGCTTCAGTCCCAATCAGCCCCAGCATTTT. Translated, it gives CASSFSPNQPQHF.

The chain recombines TRBV20-1 with TRBJ1-2; TRBD1 matches at 9 bases. The CDR3 is 16 amino acids. Germline trimming cut 1 base from V and 2 bases from J; bases unmatched to any gene: 8. Germline CDR1 and CDR2: DFQATT and SNEGSKA (reference sequence). This CDR3 is CSARGFPGQGNYGYTF. The CDR3 region has the DNA TGCAGTGCTAGAGGTTTCCCGGGACAGGGCAACTATGGCTACACCTTC.

This clonotype is medium-sized. The chain has TRBV6-6 and TRBJ1-1, with D perhaps TRBD1 (5 bases). CDR3 length equals 13 residues. Germline values: CDR1 MNHNY, CDR2 SVGAGI (reference sequence). Deletions cut 4 bases from V and 1 base from J, with 7 bases between. The DNA of the CDR3 is TGTGCCAGCAGTTGGGGGGAGAACACTGAAGCTTTCTTT. Its protein is CASSWGENTEAFF.

This clonotype was counted only a few times. The J gene is TRBJ2-2, the V gene TRBV11-2, with 7 bases fitting TRBD2. This CDR3 is built from 16 residues. Unmatched junction bases numbered 3, after V lost 2 bases and J lost 0 bases. The germline V gene has CDR1 SGHAT and CDR2 FQNNGV. This chain's CDR3 is CASSLQAGTNTGELFF. The CDR3 nucleotides read TGTGCCAGCAGCTTACAAGCGGGGACGAACACCGGGGAGCTGTTTTTT.

In its sample, this clonotype ranks as medium-sized. V and J are TRBV29-1 and TRBJ1-2; 9 bases align to TRBD1. The CDR3 consists of 14 residues. The V gene's germline CDR1 is SQVTM and CDR2 ANQGSEA. Losses at the gene ends were 7 bases for V and 3 bases for J; bases not matched to a gene: 9. The CDR3 nucleotides are TGCAGCGCCGTCGGACAGGGGAGGTACTATGGCTACACCTTC. Translation: CSAVGQGRYYGYTF.

Judged by abundance, this clonotype is medium-sized (0.01 to 0.1%). The CDR3 here is CASSIGPLSYNSPLHF. The CDR3, as DNA: TGTGCCAGTAGTATCGGCCCACTCTCCTATAATTCACCCCTCCACTTT. The gene calls are TRBV19 and TRBJ1-6; D remains unclear. With 3 bases removed from V and 0 bases from J, the gap between germline ends came to 9 bases. This CDR3 has 16 amino acids. Germline values: CDR1 LNHDA, CDR2 SQIVND (reference sequence).

By share, this clonotype ranks as medium-sized. The rearrangement uses TRBV29-1 and TRBJ1-1; D call uncertain. V dropped 7 bases and J dropped 1 base, with 13 bases sitting between them. This CDR3 comprises 13 residues. Germline loops: CDR1 SQVTM, CDR2 ANQGSEA. The CDR3 protein is CSASGRGNTEAFF. As DNA, the CDR3 is TGCAGCGCCTCCGGAAGAGGGAACACTGAAGCTTTCTTT.

The chain couples TRBV9 to TRBJ1-1; TRBD1 is a possible D gene (6 bases). Per germline, CDR1 SGDLS and CDR2 YYNGEE. Trimming stripped 4 bases from V and 11 bases from J, with 18 bases between. This CDR3 region has 13 residues. DNA of the CDR3: TGTGCCAGCAGCAGAAGGGACATACTTCCGGCTTTCTTT. It specifies CASSRRDILPAFF.

This chain joins TRBV20-1 and TRBJ1-2; D gene unclear. Germline V gives CDR1 DFQATT, CDR2 SNEGSKA (reference sequence). Trimming removed 2 bases from V and 4 bases from J, with 8 bases in between. This CDR3 is 12 amino acids long. The CDR3 region has the DNA TGCAGTGCTAGATGGCCGGCCTATGGCTACACCTTC. Translated, it gives CSARWPAYGYTF.

The V call is TRBV7-2, the J call TRBJ2-1, with D perhaps matching TRBD1 or TRBD2 (6 bases each). CDR1 and CDR2 from the germline V gene are SGHTA and FQGNSA. This CDR3 has 15 residues. Between the trimmed V and J ends, which lost 1 base and 6 bases, there was a span of 13 bases. CDR3 sequence reads: CASSLVGGRTNEQFF. The DNA of the CDR3 is TGTGCCAGCAGCTTAGTAGGGGGGCGAACCAATGAGCAGTTCTTC.

This clonotype was found many times. The rearrangement joins TRBV7-2 to TRBJ1-6; D may be TRBD1 (6 bases). Germline V gives CDR1 SGHTA, CDR2 FQGNSA. CDR3 length equals 18 residues. The V and J ends lost 1 base and 2 bases respectively, with 15 bases between them. The CDR3 DNA reads TGTGCCAGCAGCTTAGGGTACGGTGGGGGGCCCTATAATTCACCCCTCCACTTT. Amino acid sequence: CASSLGYGGGPYNSPLHF.

This clonotype is judged medium-sized. The CDR3 is CSVAGATDTQYF. The CDR3 DNA sequence: TGCAGCGTTGCAGGAGCCACAGATACGCAGTATTTT. The V call is TRBV29-1, the J call TRBJ2-3; D is undetermined. The CDR3 contains 12 residues. Trimming stripped 4 bases from V and 2 bases from J, with 7 bases between. The germline CDR1 and CDR2 sequences are SQVTM and ANQGSEA.

The CDR3 DNA sequence: TGTGCCAGCAACCCCGGACAGAACTATGGCTACACCTTC. This gives the protein CASNPGQNYGYTF. This chain links TRBV12-3 or TRBV12-4 with TRBJ1-2; maybe TRBD1 (6 bases). V lost 7 bases and J 2 bases, leaving 11 bases between the germline ends. The CDR3 has 13 residues.

Only a few counts were recorded for this clonotype. The chain links TRBV7-2 to TRBJ2-5, with a weak D call TRBD2 (5 bases). Trimming cost V 6 bases and J 5 bases, with 13 bases left between them. Looked up from germline, CDR1 is SGHTA and CDR2 is FQGNSA. CDR3 length equals 13 residues. The CDR3 DNA sequence: TGTGCCAGCAGGTCACTAGTAATGGAGACCCAGTACTTC. This translates into CASRSLVMETQYF.

This clonotype was found a few times. This chain uses TRBV11-2 with TRBJ1-2, with D perhaps matching TRBD1 (5 bases). The CDR3 length is 13 residues. Trimming removed 0 bases from V and 11 bases from J, with 13 bases in between. CDR1 and CDR2 (germline): SGHAT, FQNNGV. The chain's CDR3 is CASSLDPQGPYTF. Written as DNA, the CDR3 is TGTGCCAGCAGCTTAGATCCCCAGGGACCTTACACCTTC.

This rearrangement joins TRBV7-3 to TRBJ2-1, with 7 bases aligning to TRBD1. The CDR3 loop spans 16 amino acids. From germline, CDR1 is SGHTA and CDR2 FQGTGA. Trimming cost V 2 bases and J 0 bases; bases outside gene matches: 4. In nucleotides, the CDR3 is TGTGCCAGCAGCTTAGACAGGGCGAGCTCCTACAATGAGCAGTTCTTC. Amino acid sequence: CASSLDRASSYNEQFF.

A word on this clonotype: Possible read error: a much larger clone is one base away. This chain links TRBV19 with TRBJ2-7; D is perhaps TRBD1 (6 bases). This CDR3 comprises 12 residues. Germline V gives CDR1 LNHDA, CDR2 SQIVND (reference sequence). Trimming took 7 bases from V and 5 from J, leaving 12 bases between them. CDR3 nucleotides: TGTGCCAGTATCAACAGGGCTAACGAGCAGTACTTC. It codes for CASINRANEQYF. Full variable domain (rest looked up from reference TRBV19 and TRBJ2-7): DGGITQSPKYLFRKEGQNVTLSCEQNLNHDAMYWYRQDPGQGLRLIYYSQIVNDFQKGDIAEGYSVSREKKESFPLTVTSAQKNPTAFYLCASINRANEQYFGPGTRLTVT.

This chain connects TRBV12-3 or TRBV12-4 to TRBJ2-7; TRBD2 matches at 9 bases. With 0 bases clipped from V and 3 bases from J, the junction kept 3 bases outside the gene matches. CDR3 length: 15 amino acids. CDR3 sequence reads: CASSLAAGGLYEQYF. DNA for the CDR3: TGTGCCAGCAGTTTAGCTGCGGGGGGGCTCTACGAGCAGTACTTC.

This clonotype was observed at least ten times. The chain links TRBV10-3 to TRBJ2-1, with D maybe TRBD2 (7 bases). Germline V gives CDR1 ENHRY, CDR2 SYGVKD. With 0 bases removed from V and 5 bases from J, the gap between germline ends came to 11 bases. The CDR3 is made up of 15 amino acids. The CDR3 spells CAISESRGANNEQFF. In nucleotides, the CDR3 is TGTGCCATCAGTGAGTCTCGGGGGGCCAACAATGAGCAGTTCTTC.

The chain joins TRBV27 to TRBJ1-5, with a weak D call TRBD1 (6 bases). This CDR3 is built from 17 residues. Trimming pared 6 bases from V and 0 bases from J, leaving 18 bases between. CDR1 is MNHEY and CDR2 is SMNVEV in the germline V gene (reference sequence). In nucleotides, the CDR3 is TGTGCCAGCAGCCCGTTACAGGGATTGTATAGCAATCAGCCCCAGCATTTT. This gives the protein CASSPLQGLYSNQPQHF.

Judged by abundance, this clonotype is medium-sized. V gene TRBV7-2 combines with J gene TRBJ1-2, with a possible D match to TRBD1 (6 bases). Germline loops: CDR1 SGHTA, CDR2 FQGNSA. The CDR3 sequence is 14 residues long. Trimming cost V 5 bases and J 5 bases, with 15 bases left between them. CDR3 loop: CASSRQASLYGYTF. In DNA, the CDR3 is TGTGCCAGCAGCCGACAGGCAAGTCTATATGGCTACACCTTC. The entire variable domain, with the rest obtained from reference TRBV7-2 and TRBJ1-2, is as follows: GAGVSQSPSNKVTEKGKDVELRCDPISGHTALYWYRQSLGQGLEFLIYFQGNSAPDKSGLPSDRFSAERTGGSVSTLTIQRTQQEDSAVYLCASSRQASLYGYTFGSGTRLTVV.

This clonotype was counted between two and nine times. The rearrangement links TRBV16 to TRBJ1-1; D ambiguous. Germline V CDR1 and CDR2: KGHSY, FQNENV. The CDR3 has 13 amino acids. V lost 6 bases and J 3 bases, leaving 11 bases between the germline ends. CDR3 bases: TGTGCCAGCAGTCCAACTACCTACACTGAAGCTTTCTTT. Translated: CASSPTTYTEAFF.